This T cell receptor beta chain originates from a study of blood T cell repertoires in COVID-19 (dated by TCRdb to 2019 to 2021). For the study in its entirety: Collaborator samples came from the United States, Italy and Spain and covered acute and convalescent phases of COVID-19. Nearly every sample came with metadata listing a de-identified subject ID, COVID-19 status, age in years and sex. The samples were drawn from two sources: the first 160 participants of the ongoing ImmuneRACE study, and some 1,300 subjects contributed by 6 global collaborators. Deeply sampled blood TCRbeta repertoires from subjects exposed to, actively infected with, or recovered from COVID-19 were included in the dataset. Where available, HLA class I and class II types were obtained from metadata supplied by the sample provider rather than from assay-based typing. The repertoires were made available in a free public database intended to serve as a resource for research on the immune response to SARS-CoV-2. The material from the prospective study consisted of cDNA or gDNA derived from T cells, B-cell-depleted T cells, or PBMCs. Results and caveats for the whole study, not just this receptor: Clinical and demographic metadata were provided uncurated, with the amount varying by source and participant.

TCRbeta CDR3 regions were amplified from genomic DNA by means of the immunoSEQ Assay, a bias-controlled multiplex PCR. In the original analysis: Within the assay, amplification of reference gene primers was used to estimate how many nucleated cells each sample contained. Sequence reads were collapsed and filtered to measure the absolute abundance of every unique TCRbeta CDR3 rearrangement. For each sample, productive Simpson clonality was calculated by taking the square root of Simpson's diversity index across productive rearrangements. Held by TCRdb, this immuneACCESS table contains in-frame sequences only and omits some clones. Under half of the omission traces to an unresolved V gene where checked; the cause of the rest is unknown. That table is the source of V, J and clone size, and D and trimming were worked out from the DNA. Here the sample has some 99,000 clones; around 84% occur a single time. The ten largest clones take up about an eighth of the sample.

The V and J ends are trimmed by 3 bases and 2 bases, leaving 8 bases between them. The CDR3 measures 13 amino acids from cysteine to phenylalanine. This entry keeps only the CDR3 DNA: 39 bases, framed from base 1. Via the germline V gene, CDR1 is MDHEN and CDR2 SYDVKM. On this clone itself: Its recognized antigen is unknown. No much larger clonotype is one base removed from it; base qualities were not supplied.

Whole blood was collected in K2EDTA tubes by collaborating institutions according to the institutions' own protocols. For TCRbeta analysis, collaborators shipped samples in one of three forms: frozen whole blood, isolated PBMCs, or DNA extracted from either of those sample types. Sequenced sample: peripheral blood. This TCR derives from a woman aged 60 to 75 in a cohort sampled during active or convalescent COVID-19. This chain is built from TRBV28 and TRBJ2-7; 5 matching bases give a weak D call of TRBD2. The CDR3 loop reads CASSLKRAYEQYF. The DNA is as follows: TGTGCCAGCAGTTTGAAGAGGGCCTACGAGCAGTACTTC.